This T cell receptor (beta chain) originates from a study of shared clonotypes between healthy human individuals. Study-wide background: Aged 18 to 49, the donors were a couple of women and three men. The plates for each donor numbered three CD4 naive, three CD4 memory, two CD8 naive and one CD8 memory. Findings and limits, study-wide: A handful of donors held about 5.1% of naive CD4 clonotypes in common. The diversity represented, both genetic and in exposure history, was limited by few donors.

From germline, CDR1 is SEHNR and CDR2 FQNEAQ (reference sequence). The CDR3 is 15 residues long. Trimming cost V 8 bases and J 5 bases; bases outside gene matches: 12. CD8 cells classed as naive were CD45RO-negative and positively selected for CCR7, excluding terminally differentiated effector memory CD45RA+ cells. Sequencing was performed with immunoSEQ multiplex PCR; in TCRdb, only in-frame clones are kept and a portion is missing. The table includes just over 2,000,000 clones, 85% to 95% detected once. A remark on this clone: Its antigen remains unidentified.

The sequenced material came from naive CD8+ T cells sorted from blood. The chain is built from TRBV7-9 and TRBJ2-1; 7 bases map to TRBD2. The clonotype originates from a man aged 18 to 35 in good health. CDR3 sequence (DNA): TGTGCCAGCTTTGGGGGGGACTCGCCGAACAATGAGCAGTTCTTC. Translated, it gives CASFGGDSPNNEQFF. Using reference TRBV7-9 and TRBJ2-1 for the parts outside the CDR3, the full variable domain is DTGVSQNPRHKITKRGQNVTFRCDPISEHNRLYWYRQTLGQGPEFLTYFQNEAQLEKSRLLSDRFSAERPKGSFSTLEIQRTEQGDSAMYLCASFGGDSPNNEQFFGPGTRLTVL.